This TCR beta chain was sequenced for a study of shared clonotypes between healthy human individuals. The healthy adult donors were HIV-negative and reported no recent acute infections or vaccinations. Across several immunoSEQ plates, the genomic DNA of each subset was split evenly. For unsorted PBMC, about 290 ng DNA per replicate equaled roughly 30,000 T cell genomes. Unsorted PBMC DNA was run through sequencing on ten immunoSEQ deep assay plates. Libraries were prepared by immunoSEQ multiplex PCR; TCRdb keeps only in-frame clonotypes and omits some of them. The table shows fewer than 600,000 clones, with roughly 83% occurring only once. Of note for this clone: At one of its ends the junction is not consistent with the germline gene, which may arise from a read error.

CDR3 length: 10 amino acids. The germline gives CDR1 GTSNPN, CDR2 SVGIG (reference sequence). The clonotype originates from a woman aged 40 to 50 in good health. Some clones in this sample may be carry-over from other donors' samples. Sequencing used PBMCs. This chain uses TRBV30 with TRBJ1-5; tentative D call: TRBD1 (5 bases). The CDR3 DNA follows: TGTGCCCGGAGGGGTCAGCCCCAGCATTTT. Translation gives CARRGQPQHF.